This TCR beta chain was identified in a study of T cells in Graves' hyperthyroidism and ophthalmopathy. Broader study findings: The model made its ophthalmopathy prediction, and onset followed a median around six months later.

Those patients with uncontrolled infection, other autoimmune disease, pregnancy or lactation were excluded. Germline assignment: CDR1 MNHNS and CDR2 SASEGT. Germline trimming cut 1 base from V and 6 bases from J; bases unmatched to any gene: 7. The CDR3 has 16 amino acids. Regions amplified from RNA transcripts were the TCR beta CDR3 regions. The HTBI primer set was used in a first-round RT-PCR of the TCR CDR3. TCRdb passed the multiplex PCR reads through MiXCR, listing each CDR3 protein once. The sample carries 470,000 or so distinct CDR3 sequences, around 21% recorded once. This clonotype was seen many times. As yet, its antigen is unknown.

This clonotype was obtained from a man between 18 and 29 years old with Graves' hyperthyroidism. This chain uses TRBV6-1 with TRBJ1-5, with TRBD1 identical over 9 bases. The material sequenced was blood. The CDR3 DNA follows: TGTGCCAGCAGTGAAGTATACAGGGGGCGAGGTCAGCCCCAGCATTTT. It translates to CASSEVYRGRGQPQHF.